This T cell receptor beta chain was sequenced for a study of CD8 T cells in ankylosing spondylitis. In making TCR beta libraries, quantitative 5'-RACE with molecular barcodes was used. Each CDR3 protein is one row after TCRdb ran MiXCR on the 5' RACE reads. The sample carries under 250,000 distinct CDR3 sequences, roughly 32% recorded once. A few counts support this clonotype. Its antigen is unknown. Regarding the study as a whole: It appeared that ankylosing spondylitis blood was characterized by a TCR beta motif of roughly 8 highly homologous variants. Reactive arthritis synovial fluid and blood were previously reported to contain some motif variants. Clones linked to the disease showed a CD8+ phenotype. They occurred at relatively low frequencies in peripheral blood.

The CDR3 length is 14 residues. Looked up from germline, CDR1 is MNHEY and CDR2 is SVGAGI. The J segment lost 3 bases and the V segment lost 2 bases, leaving 0 bases of the junction unmatched. The specimen was blood, either unsorted or a sorted T cell fraction (not recorded which). This TCR derives from a male donor with ankylosing spondylitis or in good health (not recorded which). The chain has TRBV6-5 and TRBJ2-2, with 7 positions matching TRBD1. CDR3 coding DNA: TGTGCCAGCAGTTACGACAGGGACACCGGGGAGCTGTTTTTT. Amino acids: CASSYDRDTGELFF.